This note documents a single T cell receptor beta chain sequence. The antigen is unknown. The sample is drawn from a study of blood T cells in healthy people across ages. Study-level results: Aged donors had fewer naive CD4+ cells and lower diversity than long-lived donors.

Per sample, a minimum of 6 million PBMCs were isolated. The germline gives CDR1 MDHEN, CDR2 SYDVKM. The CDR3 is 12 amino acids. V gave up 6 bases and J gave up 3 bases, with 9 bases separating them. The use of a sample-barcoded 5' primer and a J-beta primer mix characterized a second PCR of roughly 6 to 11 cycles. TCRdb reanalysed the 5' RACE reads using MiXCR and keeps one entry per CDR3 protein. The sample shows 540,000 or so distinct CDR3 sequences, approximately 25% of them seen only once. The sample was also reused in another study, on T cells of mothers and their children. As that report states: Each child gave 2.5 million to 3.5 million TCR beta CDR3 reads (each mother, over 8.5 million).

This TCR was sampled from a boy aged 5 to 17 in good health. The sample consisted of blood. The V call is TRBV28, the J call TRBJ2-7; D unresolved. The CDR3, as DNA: TGTGCCAGCAGCACCTCCAACTACGAGCAGTACTTC. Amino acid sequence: CASSTSNYEQYF.